Each of the 24 T cell receptor beta chains below was sequenced from the same sample in a study of OX40 agonist ivuxolimab in advanced cancers. TCRdb keeps only in-frame clones here, not all; method: immunoSEQ multiplex PCR. The repertoire consists of almost 70,000 clones, with 86% occurring once and the leading ten covering roughly 8.2%. Here the sequenced sample was CD4+ or CD8+ T cells sorted from blood, taken in a trial of the OX40 agonist ivuxolimab. Every receptor here comes from an adult with an advanced solid tumor such as melanoma, head and neck, liver or kidney cancer.

This chain joins TRBV6-1 and TRBJ2-1, with TRBD1 matching over 8 bases. Germline-derived CDR1 and CDR2 are MNHNS and SASEGT. With 4 bases clipped from V and 8 bases from J, the junction kept 7 bases outside the gene matches. The CDR3 sequence is 14 residues long. The CDR3 reads CASSGLDRAHEQFF. The CDR3 DNA reads TGTGCCAGCAGTGGACTGGACAGGGCACATGAGCAGTTCTTC.

This chain connects TRBV28 to TRBJ1-2, with a tentative D call TRBD1 (6 bases). The germline gives CDR1 MDHEN, CDR2 SYDVKM. This CDR3 is built from 12 residues. Deletions cut 3 bases from V and 14 bases from J, with 16 bases between. The CDR3: CASSFGSGVRTF. Here the CDR3 DNA reads TGTGCCAGCAGTTTCGGATCAGGGGTTAGGACCTTC.

This chain connects TRBV18 to TRBJ1-1; unclear D gene. The CDR3 has 13 amino acids. Germline V gives CDR1 KGHSH, CDR2 LQKENI. Trimming shortened V by 10 bases and J by 0 bases, and 12 bases separated the two germline ends. The CDR3 here is CATLTYLNTEAFF. For the CDR3, the DNA is TGTGCCACCCTCACCTATCTGAACACTGAAGCTTTCTTT. Based on the CDR3 plus reference TRBV18 and TRBJ1-1, the full variable domain is NAGVMQNPRHLVRRRGQEARLRCSPMKGHSHVYWYRQLPEEGLKFMVYLQKENIIDESGMPKERFSAEFPKEGPSILRIQQVVRGDSAAYFCATLTYLNTEAFFGQGTRLTVV.

As DNA, the CDR3 is TGCGCCAGCAGAAAAGACAGTTACCAAGAGACCCTATTCTTC. This encodes CASRKDSYQETLFF. The chain couples TRBV5-1 to TRBJ2-1, with D tentatively TRBD1 (5 bases). Germline V CDR1 and CDR2: SGHRS, YFSETQ. Trimming took 5 bases from V and 16 from J, leaving 25 bases between them. There are 14 residues in the CDR3.

The chain has TRBV18 and TRBJ2-1; 8 bases align to TRBD2. Germline V CDR1 and CDR2: KGHSH, LQKENI. The length of the CDR3 is 15 residues. V lost 1 base and J lost 5; bases outside the gene matches: 4. The CDR3 loop reads CASSPQSGGHNEQFF. CDR3 DNA: TGTGCCAGCTCACCACAGAGCGGGGGCCACAATGAGCAGTTCTTC.

The CDR3 DNA is TGCGCCAGCAGCCCGGCTGGGGGCTCCTACAATGAGCAGTTCTTC. Translation: CASSPAGGSYNEQFF. The chain recombines TRBV5-1 with TRBJ2-1; either TRBD1 or TRBD2 may supply D (5 bases each). The CDR3 sequence is 15 residues long. The germline gives CDR1 SGHRS, CDR2 YFSETQ. Trimming shortened V by 4 bases and J by 0 bases, and 11 bases separated the two germline ends.

The chain carries TRBV28 and TRBJ2-5; 12 nucleotides match TRBD2. Germline CDR1 MDHEN, CDR2 SYDVKM. Trimming at V came to 8 bases and at J to 4 bases, leaving 8 bases not matched to a gene. This CDR3 region has 15 residues. CDR3 sequence (DNA): TGTGCCAGCTATCCTAGCGGGGGGGCACGAGAGACCCAGTACTTC. As protein: CASYPSGGARETQYF. The variable domain in full, with the rest retrieved from reference TRBV28 and TRBJ2-5, is DVKVTQSSRYLVKRTGEKVFLECVQDMDHENMFWYRQDPGLGLRLIYFSYDVKMKEKGDIPEGYSVSREKKERFSLILESASTNQTSMYLCASYPSGGARETQYFGPGTRLLVL.

The chain has TRBV30 and TRBJ1-5, with D uncertain. This CDR3 contains 12 residues. With 0 bases removed from V and 3 bases from J, the gap between germline ends came to 3 bases. Germline V lookup: CDR1 GTSNPN, CDR2 SVGIG (reference sequence). Written as DNA, the CDR3 is TGTGCCTGGAGTGTCTACAATCAGCCCCAGCATTTT. Protein product: CAWSVYNQPQHF.

The count of this clone is one. The chain carries TRBV7-3 and TRBJ2-2; D is unclear. This CDR3 region has 13 residues. Looked up from germline, CDR1 is SGHTA and CDR2 is FQGTGA. V was shortened by 3 bases and J by 2 bases, with 4 bases between the two germline ends. Here the CDR3 reads CASSLTNTGELFF. As DNA, the CDR3 is TGTGCCAGCAGCTTGACTAACACCGGGGAGCTGTTTTTT.

This chain links TRBV7-2 with TRBJ2-1; TRBD1 is a possible D gene (6 bases). The CDR3 loop spans 14 amino acids. Trimming removed 2 bases from V and 6 bases from J, with 11 bases in between. Germline V gives CDR1 SGHTA, CDR2 FQGNSA. The CDR3 DNA sequence: TGTGCCAGCAGCTTACTACAGGGAAGCAATGAGCAGTTCTTC. Its translation: CASSLLQGSNEQFF.

The chain uses TRBV18 and TRBJ1-2; no clear D gene. Per the germline V gene, CDR1 is KGHSH and CDR2 is LQKENI. The length of the CDR3 is 14 residues. With 5 bases removed from V and 8 bases from J, the gap between germline ends came to 18 bases. The CDR3 loop reads CASSSTQARRGYTF. CDR3 coding DNA: TGTGCCAGCTCATCGACCCAGGCCCGCCGGGGCTACACCTTC.

The sample holds one count of this clone. The chain joins TRBV5-4 to TRBJ1-4, with D unclear. V was pared by 4 bases and J by 3 bases, with 19 bases between. Germline lookup yields CDR1 SGHNT and CDR2 YYREEE (reference sequence). This CDR3 is 17 amino acids long. CDR3 sequence reads: CASSKRLDSASNEKLFF. As DNA, the CDR3 is TGTGCCAGCAGCAAACGACTGGATTCCGCGTCTAATGAAAAACTGTTTTTT.

The V call is TRBV5-4, the J call TRBJ2-2; D is undetermined. Trimming cost V 3 bases and J 6 bases, with 9 bases left between them. Per the germline V gene, CDR1 is SGHNT and CDR2 is YYREEE (reference sequence). This CDR3 has 13 amino acids. CDR3 sequence reads: CASSSASSGELFF. In DNA form, the CDR3 reads TGTGCCAGCAGCTCGGCCAGCTCCGGGGAGCTGTTTTTT.

The chain couples TRBV9 to TRBJ1-2; TRBD1 agrees at 10 bases. The germline CDR1 and CDR2 sequences are SGDLS and YYNGEE. V shed 3 bases, J shed 2 bases, and the junction held 1 base outside the gene matches. The CDR3 extends over 14 amino acids. The CDR3 sequence is CASSADRGNYGYTF. Here the CDR3 DNA reads TGTGCCAGCAGCGCGGACAGGGGGAACTATGGCTACACCTTC. Filled out from reference TRBV9 and TRBJ1-2, the complete variable domain reads DSGVTQTPKHLITATGQRVTLRCSPRSGDLSVYWYQQSLDQGLQFLIQYYNGEERAKGNILERFSAQQFPDLHSELNLSSLELGDSALYFCASSADRGNYGYTFGSGTRLTVV.

This chain joins TRBV15 and TRBJ1-5; possible D gene TRBD1, 5 bases. This CDR3 has 14 residues. Trimming removed 6 bases at V and 1 base at J, with 10 bases between. CDR1 and CDR2 from the germline V gene are LNHNV and YYDKDF (reference sequence). This CDR3 reads CATRGPSSNQPQHF. CDR3 bases: TGTGCCACCAGGGGACCGAGCAGCAATCAGCCCCAGCATTTT.

The chain carries TRBV7-9 and TRBJ1-5, with unresolved D. Trimming pared 5 bases from V and 4 bases from J, leaving 12 bases between. This CDR3 is built from 14 residues. Germline V gene sequence: CDR1 SEHNR, CDR2 FQNEAQ (reference sequence). Written as DNA, the CDR3 is TGTGCCAGCAGCCACCGAGGCGGTAATCAGCCCCAGCATTTT. It yields the protein CASSHRGGNQPQHF.

The rearrangement joins TRBV11-2 to TRBJ2-7; unclear D gene. CDR1 and CDR2 (germline): SGHAT, FQNNGV. CDR3 length: 14 residues. Between the trimmed V and J ends, which lost 6 bases and 1 base, there was a span of 13 bases. This CDR3 is CASSSARASYEQYF. Here the CDR3 DNA reads TGTGCCAGCAGTTCAGCCCGCGCTTCCTACGAGCAGTACTTC.

The rearrangement links TRBV7-2 to TRBJ1-1; a weak D match, TRBD1 (6 bases). The germline V gene has CDR1 SGHTA and CDR2 FQGNSA. This CDR3 is 15 amino acids long. The ends were cut back, 5 bases at V and 1 base at J, with 14 bases in the middle. The chain's CDR3 is CASSPKGQQNTEAFF. CDR3 DNA: TGTGCCAGCAGCCCCAAAGGACAGCAGAACACTGAAGCTTTCTTT.

This chain uses TRBV7-3 with TRBJ1-1, with D unresolved. CDR1 is SGHTA and CDR2 is FQGTGA in the germline V gene. There are 15 residues in the CDR3. The germline V and J ends were trimmed by 5 bases and 2 bases, with 15 bases remaining between them. CDR3 in DNA: TGTGCCAGCAGCCCCACGGCGGGTCTAAACACTGAAGCTTTCTTT. It codes for CASSPTAGLNTEAFF. Together with reference TRBV7-3 and TRBJ1-1, the CDR3 gives the full variable domain: GAGVSQTPSNKVTEKGKYVELRCDPISGHTALYWYRQSLGQGPEFLIYFQGTGAADDSGLPNDRFFAVRPEGSVSTLKIQRTERGDSAVYLCASSPTAGLNTEAFFGQGTRLTVV.

The chain recombines TRBV5-4 with TRBJ1-2; no definite D call. The germline V and J ends were trimmed by 0 bases and 5 bases, with 5 bases remaining between them. The germline V gene encodes CDR1 SGHNT and CDR2 YYREEE (reference sequence). This CDR3 has 12 residues. The CDR3 coding sequence is TGTGCCAGCAGCTTGGACGTTTATGGCTACACCTTC. Translating gives CASSLDVYGYTF.

V usage is TRBV30 and J usage is TRBJ2-3; D tentatively fits TRBD1 or TRBD2 (6 bases each). V shed 1 base and J shed 2 bases, with 13 bases lying between them. The CDR3 loop spans 15 amino acids. Germline loops: CDR1 GTSNPN, CDR2 SVGIG (reference sequence). The CDR3 here is CAWSDRGGHTDTQYF. The CDR3, as DNA: TGTGCCTGGAGTGATCGAGGGGGGCACACAGATACGCAGTATTTT.

The chain combines TRBV7-9 with TRBJ2-6; a weak D match, TRBD2 (6 bases). This CDR3 spans 16 amino acids. From germline, CDR1 is SEHNR and CDR2 FQNEAQ (reference sequence). Between the trimmed V and J ends, which lost 5 bases and 4 bases, there was a span of 15 bases. The CDR3 spells CASSPIQGGGANVLTF. CDR3 DNA sequence: TGTGCCAGCAGCCCAATCCAGGGAGGAGGGGCCAACGTCCTGACTTTC.

The chain couples TRBV18 to TRBJ1-4; a weak D match, TRBD1 (6 bases). CDR1 and CDR2 (germline): KGHSH, LQKENI. The V end lost 2 bases, the J end lost 4 bases, and 14 bases lay between the germline ends. CDR3 length equals 16 residues. CDR3 sequence (DNA): TGTGCCAGCTCACCATCTCAAAGGGGGAGTAATGAAAAACTGTTTTTT. This sequence encodes CASSPSQRGSNEKLFF.

The CDR3 here is CASSVDQAGGQYF. CDR3 bases: TGTGCCAGCAGCGTAGATCAAGCGGGGGGCCAGTACTTC. The chain has TRBV9 and TRBJ2-5; 9 nucleotides match TRBD2. The CDR3 runs 13 residues. V lost 0 bases to trimming and J lost 10 bases; unmatched junction nucleotides: 4. Germline V gene lookup returns CDR1 SGDLS and CDR2 YYNGEE.